The 10 T cell receptor beta chains presented below share a single source sample, sequenced in a study of beta chain features in type 1 diabetes. What these receptors recognize is not known. Study-level results: TCRB CDR3s from Type 1 diabetes patients were moderately but significantly shorter in all four CD4+ subsets.

Sequencing targeted expressed TCRB transcripts, as all isolated RNA had been reverse transcribed. Sequencing was performed with immunoSEQ multiplex PCR; in TCRdb, only in-frame clones are kept and a portion is missing. The sample consists of 250,000 to 350,000 clones, around 15% of them appearing once. The material sequenced was naive CD4+ T cells from blood. These receptors came from a man aged 25-45 years with type 1 diabetes.

The CDR3 DNA reads as TGCAGTGCCCAAGGGGTGCGCGAGCAGTTCTTC. Translating it yields CSAQGVREQFF. The chain uses TRBV20-1 and TRBJ2-1, with D tentatively TRBD1 (5 bases). Germline CDR1 and CDR2: DFQATT and SNEGSKA (reference sequence). V was shortened by 6 bases and J by 10 bases, with 13 bases between the two germline ends. The CDR3 is 11 amino acids.

This clone has only a few counts. This sequence joins TRBV6-6 and TRBJ2-5; D uncertain. The CDR3 runs 12 residues. The V and J ends lost 4 bases and 1 base respectively, with 4 bases between them. The V gene's germline CDR1 is MNHNY and CDR2 SVGAGI (reference sequence). CDR3 bases: TGTGCCAGCAGTTCGAGCCAAGAGACCCAGTACTTC. It codes for CASSSSQETQYF.

This clone has a handful of counts. The chain uses TRBV20-1 and TRBJ2-5; 8 positions match TRBD2. This CDR3 comprises 11 residues. CDR1 and CDR2 (germline): DFQATT, SNEGSKA (reference sequence). Written as DNA, the CDR3 is TGCAGCGGGGGGGGAGGAGAGACCCAGTACTTC. It yields the protein CSGGGGETQYF.

The V and J genes are TRBV11-2 and TRBJ2-1; D gene ambiguous. This CDR3 has 13 amino acids. Trimming shortened V by 5 bases and J by 5 bases, and 10 bases separated the two germline ends. Germline loops: CDR1 SGHAT, CDR2 FQNNGV. In nucleotides, the CDR3 is TGTGCCAGCAGCCCCACACGAAACAATGAGCAGTTCTTC. Translation: CASSPTRNNEQFF.

V usage is TRBV7-8 and J usage is TRBJ2-1, with D possibly TRBD2 on 5 matching bases. The CDR3 extends over 17 amino acids. Germline lookup yields CDR1 SGHVS and CDR2 FQNEAQ. Trimming shortened V by 1 base and J by 3 bases, and 16 bases separated the two germline ends. The CDR3 nucleotides read TGTGCCAGCAGCTTAGATAGGCTAGCTCTCAACTACAATGAGCAGTTCTTC. Its translation: CASSLDRLALNYNEQFF.

This clone has only a few counts. The chain employs TRBV7-9 and TRBJ2-5, with 10 bases aligning to TRBD2. The trim removed 6 bases at V and 5 bases at J, leaving 3 bases unmatched. Germline CDR1 and CDR2: SEHNR and FQNEAQ (reference sequence). The CDR3 is 13 residues long. The CDR3 DNA is TGTGCCAGCAGTCGACTAGCGGGTGAGACCCAGTACTTC. It translates to CASSRLAGETQYF.

The chain couples TRBV2 to TRBJ2-3, with D uncertain. This CDR3 is 13 amino acids long. CDR1 is SNHLY and CDR2 is FYNNEI in the germline V gene. Trimming took off 7 bases at V and 5 bases at J, with 13 bases between the two ends. Written as DNA, the CDR3 is TGTGCCAGCAATGTTGTTTTGAGAGATACGCAGTATTTT. Translation gives CASNVVLRDTQYF. Full variable domain (outside the CDR3, taken from reference TRBV2 and TRBJ2-3): EPEVTQTPSHQVTQMGQEVILRCVPISNHLYFYWYRQILGQKVEFLVSFYNNEISEKSEIFDDQFSVERPDGSNFTLKIRSTKLEDSAMYFCASNVVLRDTQYFGPGTRLTVL.

The chain uses TRBV28 and TRBJ2-7; D gene ambiguous. The CDR3 has 14 amino acids. CDR1 and CDR2 (germline): MDHEN, SYDVKM. Between the trimmed V and J ends, which lost 5 bases and 0 bases, there was a span of 11 bases. The CDR3 region has the DNA TGTGCCAGCAGTATACTGAACCTCTCCTACGAGCAGTACTTC. This encodes CASSILNLSYEQYF.

DNA for the CDR3: TGCGCCAGCAGCTTGTTCGGGGAGTCTGGAAACACCATATATTTT. Protein sequence: CASSLFGESGNTIYF. The V and J genes are TRBV5-1 and TRBJ1-3; no clear D gene. Germline V gene sequence: CDR1 SGHRS, CDR2 YFSETQ. The CDR3 has 15 amino acids. V was shortened by 1 base and J by 1 base, with 9 bases between the two germline ends.

This clone occurred a few times. This chain links TRBV5-4 with TRBJ1-3, with D perhaps matching TRBD1 (5 bases). Trimming removed 6 bases from V and 4 bases from J, with 14 bases in between. From germline, CDR1 is SGHNT and CDR2 YYREEE (reference sequence). This CDR3 contains 14 residues. The chain's CDR3 is CASTRRGSGNTIYF. In nucleotides, the CDR3 is TGTGCCAGCACCCGTCGGGGGAGCGGAAACACCATATATTTT.